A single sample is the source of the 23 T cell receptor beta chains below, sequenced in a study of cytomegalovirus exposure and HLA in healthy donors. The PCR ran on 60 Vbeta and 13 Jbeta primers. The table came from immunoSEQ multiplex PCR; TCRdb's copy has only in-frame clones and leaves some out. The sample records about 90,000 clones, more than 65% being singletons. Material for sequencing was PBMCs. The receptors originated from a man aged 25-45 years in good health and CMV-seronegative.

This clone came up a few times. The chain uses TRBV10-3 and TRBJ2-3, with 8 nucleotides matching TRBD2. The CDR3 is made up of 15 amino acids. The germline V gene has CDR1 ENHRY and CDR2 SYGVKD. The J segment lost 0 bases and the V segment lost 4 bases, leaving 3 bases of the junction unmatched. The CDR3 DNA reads TGTGCCATCAGTGTGGCTAGCGGGAGCACAGATACGCAGTATTTT. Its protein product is CAISVASGSTDTQYF.

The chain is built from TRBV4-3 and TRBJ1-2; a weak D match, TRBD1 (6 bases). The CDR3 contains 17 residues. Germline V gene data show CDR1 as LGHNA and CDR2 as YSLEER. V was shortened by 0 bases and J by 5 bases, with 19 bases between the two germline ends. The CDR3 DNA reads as TGCGCCAGCAGCCAAGATCTGAACCAGGGGATAAAATATGGCTACACCTTC. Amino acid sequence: CASSQDLNQGIKYGYTF.

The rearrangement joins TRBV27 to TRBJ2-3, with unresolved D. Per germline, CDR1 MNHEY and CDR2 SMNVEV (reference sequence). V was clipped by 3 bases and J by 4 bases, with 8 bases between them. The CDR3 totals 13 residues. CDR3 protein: CASSFVSADTQYF. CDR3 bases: TGTGCCAGCAGTTTCGTGAGCGCAGATACGCAGTATTTT.

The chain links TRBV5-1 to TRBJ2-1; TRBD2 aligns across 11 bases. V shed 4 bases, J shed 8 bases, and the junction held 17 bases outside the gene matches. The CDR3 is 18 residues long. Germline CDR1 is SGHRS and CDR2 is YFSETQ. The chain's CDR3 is CASSPSGGPGNVRDEQFF. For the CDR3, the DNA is TGCGCCAGCAGCCCTAGCGGGGGGCCCGGGAATGTCAGGGATGAGCAGTTCTTC.

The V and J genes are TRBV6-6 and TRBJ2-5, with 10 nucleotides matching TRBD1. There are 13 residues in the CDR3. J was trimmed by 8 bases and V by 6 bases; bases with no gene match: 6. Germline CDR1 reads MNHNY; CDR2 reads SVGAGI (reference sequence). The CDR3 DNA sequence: TGTGCCAGCAGCCCCCGGGACAGGGGAACCCAGTACTTC. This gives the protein CASSPRDRGTQYF.

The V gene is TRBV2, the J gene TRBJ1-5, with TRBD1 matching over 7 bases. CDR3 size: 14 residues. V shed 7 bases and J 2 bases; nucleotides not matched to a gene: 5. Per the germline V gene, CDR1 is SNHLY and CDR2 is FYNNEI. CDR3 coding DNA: TGTGCCAGCACCGGGACAGCGGGCAATCAGCCCCAGCATTTT. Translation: CASTGTAGNQPQHF.

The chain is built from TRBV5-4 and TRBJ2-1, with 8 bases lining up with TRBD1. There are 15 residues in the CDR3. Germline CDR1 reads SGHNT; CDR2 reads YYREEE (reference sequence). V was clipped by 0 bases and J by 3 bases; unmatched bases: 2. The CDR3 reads CASSLGGQGYNEQFF. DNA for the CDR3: TGTGCCAGCAGCTTGGGCGGACAGGGCTACAATGAGCAGTTCTTC.

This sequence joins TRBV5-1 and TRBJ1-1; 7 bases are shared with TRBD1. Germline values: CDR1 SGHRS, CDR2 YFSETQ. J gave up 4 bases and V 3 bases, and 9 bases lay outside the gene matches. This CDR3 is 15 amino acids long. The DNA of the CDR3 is TGCGCCAGCAGCTGGGGAAGGGACAGATTCACTGAAGCTTTCTTT. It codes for CASSWGRDRFTEAFF.

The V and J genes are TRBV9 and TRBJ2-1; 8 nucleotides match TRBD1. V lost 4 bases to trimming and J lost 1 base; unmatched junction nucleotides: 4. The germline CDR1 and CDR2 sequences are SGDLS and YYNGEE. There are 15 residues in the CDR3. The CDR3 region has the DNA TGTGCCAGCAGCCCACGACAGGGGTCCTACAATGAGCAGTTCTTC. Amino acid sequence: CASSPRQGSYNEQFF.

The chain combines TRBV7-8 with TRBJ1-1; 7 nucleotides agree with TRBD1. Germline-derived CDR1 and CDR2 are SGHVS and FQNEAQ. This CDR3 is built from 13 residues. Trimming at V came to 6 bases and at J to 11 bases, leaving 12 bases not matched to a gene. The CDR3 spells CASSQQGQGMAFF. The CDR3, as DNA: TGTGCCAGCAGTCAACAGGGGCAGGGGATGGCTTTCTTT.

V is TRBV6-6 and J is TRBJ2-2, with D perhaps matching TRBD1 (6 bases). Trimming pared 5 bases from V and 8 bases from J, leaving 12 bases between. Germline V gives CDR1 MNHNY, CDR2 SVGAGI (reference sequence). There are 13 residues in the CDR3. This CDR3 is CASSQQGRGELFF. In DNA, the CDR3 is TGTGCCAGCAGTCAACAGGGTCGTGGGGAGCTGTTTTTT.

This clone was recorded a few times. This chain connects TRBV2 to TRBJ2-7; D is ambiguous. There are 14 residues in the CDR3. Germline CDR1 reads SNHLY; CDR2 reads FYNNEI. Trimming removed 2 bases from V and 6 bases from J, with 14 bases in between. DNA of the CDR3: TGTGCCAGCAGTGAACACCCGGGTCTGGGCGAGCAGTACTTC. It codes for CASSEHPGLGEQYF.

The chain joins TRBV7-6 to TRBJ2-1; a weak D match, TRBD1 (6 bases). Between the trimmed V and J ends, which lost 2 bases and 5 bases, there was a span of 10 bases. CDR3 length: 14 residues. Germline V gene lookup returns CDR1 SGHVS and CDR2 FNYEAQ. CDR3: CASSLTGTNNEQFF. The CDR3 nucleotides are TGTGCCAGCAGCTTAACCGGGACAAACAATGAGCAGTTCTTC.

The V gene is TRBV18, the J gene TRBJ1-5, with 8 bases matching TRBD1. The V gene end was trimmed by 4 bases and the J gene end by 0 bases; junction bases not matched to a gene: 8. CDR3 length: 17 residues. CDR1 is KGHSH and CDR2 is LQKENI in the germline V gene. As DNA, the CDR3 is TGTGCCAGCTCACTCAACTCGGGACAGGATAGCAATCAGCCCCAGCATTTT. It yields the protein CASSLNSGQDSNQPQHF.

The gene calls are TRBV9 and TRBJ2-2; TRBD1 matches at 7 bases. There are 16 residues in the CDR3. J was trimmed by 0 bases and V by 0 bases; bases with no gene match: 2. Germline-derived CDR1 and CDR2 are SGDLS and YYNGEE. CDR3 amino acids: CASSVGQGANTGELFF. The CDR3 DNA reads TGTGCCAGCAGCGTAGGGCAGGGGGCGAACACCGGGGAGCTGTTTTTT.

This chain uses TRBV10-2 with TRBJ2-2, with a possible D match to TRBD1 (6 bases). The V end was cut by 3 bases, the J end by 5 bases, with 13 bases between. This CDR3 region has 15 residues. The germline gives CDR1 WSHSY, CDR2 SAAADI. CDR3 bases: TGCGCCAGCAGTGACACAGGGTCGGGGACCGGGGAGCTGTTTTTT. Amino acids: CASSDTGSGTGELFF.

The CDR3: CASARASTDTQYF. The CDR3 DNA reads TGCGCCAGCGCGAGGGCCTCCACAGATACGCAGTATTTT. This chain connects TRBV5-1 to TRBJ2-3, with D possibly matching TRBD2 (5 bases). The V gene's germline CDR1 is SGHRS and CDR2 YFSETQ. V was pared by 7 bases and J by 2 bases, with 11 bases between. This CDR3 spans 13 amino acids.

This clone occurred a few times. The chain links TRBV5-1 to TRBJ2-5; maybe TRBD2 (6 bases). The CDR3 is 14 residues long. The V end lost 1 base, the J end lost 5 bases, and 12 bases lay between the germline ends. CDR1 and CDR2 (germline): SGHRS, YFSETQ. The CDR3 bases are TGCGCCAGCAGCTTGAAAACTAGCAGGGAGACCCAGTACTTC. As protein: CASSLKTSRETQYF. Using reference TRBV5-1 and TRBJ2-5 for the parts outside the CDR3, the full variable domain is KAGVTQTPRYLIKTRGQQVTLSCSPISGHRSVSWYQQTPGQGLQFLFEYFSETQRNKGNFPGRFSGRQFSNSRSEMNVSTLELGDSALYLCASSLKTSRETQYFGPGTRLLVL.

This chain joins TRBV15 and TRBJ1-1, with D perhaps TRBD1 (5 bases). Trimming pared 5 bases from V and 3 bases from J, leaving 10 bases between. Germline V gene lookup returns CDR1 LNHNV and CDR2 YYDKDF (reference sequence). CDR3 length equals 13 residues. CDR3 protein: CATSRRADTEAFF. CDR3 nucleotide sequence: TGTGCCACCAGCCGCAGGGCGGACACTGAAGCTTTCTTT. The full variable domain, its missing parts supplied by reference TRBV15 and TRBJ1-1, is DAMVIQNPRYQVTQFGKPVTLSCSQTLNHNVMYWYQQKSSQAPKLLFHYYDKDFNNEADTPDNFQSRRPNTSFCFLDIRSPGLGDTAMYLCATSRRADTEAFFGQGTRLTVV.

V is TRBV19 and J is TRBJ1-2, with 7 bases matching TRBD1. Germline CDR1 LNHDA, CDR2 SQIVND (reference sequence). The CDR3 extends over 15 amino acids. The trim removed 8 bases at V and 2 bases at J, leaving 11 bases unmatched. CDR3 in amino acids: CASANGQVLNYGYTF. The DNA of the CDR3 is TGTGCCAGTGCAAACGGACAGGTCCTAAACTATGGCTACACCTTC.

CDR3 in DNA: TGTGCCTGGAGTGGTAAGCAGGGATTCACAGATACGCAGTATTTT. Translated, it gives CAWSGKQGFTDTQYF. This chain joins TRBV30 and TRBJ2-3; D perhaps matches TRBD1 (5 bases). Germline CDR1 is GTSNPN and CDR2 is SVGIG (reference sequence). V lost 1 base, J lost 2 bases, and 13 bases lay in between. The CDR3 spans 15 residues.

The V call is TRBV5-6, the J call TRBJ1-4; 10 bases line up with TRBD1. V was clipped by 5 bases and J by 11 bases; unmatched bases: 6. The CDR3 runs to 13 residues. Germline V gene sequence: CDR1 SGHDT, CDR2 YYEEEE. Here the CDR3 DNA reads TGTGCCAGCAGTTATCCGGGACAGGGGAAACTGTTTTTT. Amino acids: CASSYPGQGKLFF.

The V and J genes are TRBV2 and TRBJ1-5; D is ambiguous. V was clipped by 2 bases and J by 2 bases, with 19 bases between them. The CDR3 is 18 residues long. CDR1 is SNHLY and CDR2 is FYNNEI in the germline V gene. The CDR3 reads CASSEMGITYGGNQPQHF. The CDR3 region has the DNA TGTGCCAGCAGTGAAATGGGGATCACCTACGGGGGCAATCAGCCCCAGCATTTT.